This TCR beta chain was profiled in a study of T-cell reconstitution after alpha-beta-depleted transplantation in children. The TCRbeta library incorporated unique molecular identifiers. Via MiXCR, TCRdb re-called the PCR reads, giving one row per CDR3 protein. Counted here are hundreds of thousands of distinct CDR3 sequences, 15% to 20% occurring once; the ten biggest clones make up just under 5%. Trimming stripped 3 bases from V and 0 bases from J, with 9 bases between. The CDR3 is 13 residues long. Germline-derived CDR1 and CDR2 are GTSNPN and SVGIG (reference sequence). This sequence originates from a male patient under 18 who had a stem cell transplant for acute lymphoblastic leukemia, so the T cells may come from the graft donor. V is TRBV30 and J is TRBJ2-7; D perhaps matches TRBD2 (6 bases). Specimen: PBMCs, mostly from graft donor cells, collected 360 days after TCRalphabeta/CD19-depleted stem cell transplant. CDR3 nucleotide sequence: TGTGCCTGGAGAGTAGCGGCCTCCTACGAGCAGTACTTC. Translation gives CAWRVAASYEQYF.